This T cell receptor beta chain was obtained from a study of T-cell reconstitution after alpha-beta-depleted transplantation in children. General observations from the study: The origin of alpha-beta T cells about two months after transplant was reportedly several hundred expanded graft clones.

Unique molecular identifiers were used to barcode this TCRbeta library. TCRdb itself ran the PCR reads through MiXCR, one entry per CDR3 protein. The data hold some 830,000 distinct CDR3 sequences, with 15% to 20% observed a single time. This clonotype was recorded many times. Its antigen is undetermined. The CDR3 runs to 16 residues. V was pared by 3 bases and J by 7 bases, with 18 bases of the junction left unmatched. From germline, CDR1 is DFQATT and CDR2 SNEGSKA (reference sequence). This specimen consisted of PBMCs, mostly from graft donor cells, obtained 360 days after TCRalphabeta/CD19-depleted stem cell transplant. The gene calls are TRBV20-1 and TRBJ2-7; TRBD1 agrees at 7 bases. The receptor comes from a male patient younger than 18 who had a stem cell transplant for acute lymphoblastic leukemia, so the T cells may come from the graft donor. CDR3: CSASQAQTGVKGEQYF. CDR3 DNA: TGCAGTGCTAGTCAGGCCCAAACAGGGGTCAAGGGGGAGCAGTACTTC.